A selection of T cell receptor beta chains follows, all from one sample in a study of T cells in Graves' hyperthyroidism and ophthalmopathy. Via MiXCR, TCRdb re-called the multiplex PCR reads, giving one row per CDR3 protein. Of 250,000 or so distinct CDR3 sequences in the sample, around 15% were seen once. The sequenced sample consisted of blood. These receptors were collected from a woman between 45 and 60 years old with Graves' hyperthyroidism that later progressed to Graves' ophthalmopathy. The CDR3 runs from the conserved cysteine through the conserved F or W. The D gene is left open where the match is weak. Clone size is given for some rows only: seen once, a few or many times, or a class if the clone is expanded.

J gene: TRBJ1-1; V gene: TRBV19; D gene: TRBD1; clone size: few; CDR3 protein: CASNNRGQAFF; CDR3 DNA: TGTGCCAGTAACAACAGGGGCCAAGCTTTCTTT
J gene: TRBJ2-7; V gene: TRBV7-9; D gene: NA; clone size: few; CDR3 protein: CASSTDTTYEQYF; CDR3 DNA: TGTGCCAGCAGCACAGACACAACCTACGAGCAGTACTTC
J gene: TRBJ2-7; V gene: TRBV6-1; D gene: TRBD2; clone size: many; CDR3 protein: CASSERGLGRVLNFKQYF; CDR3 DNA: TGTGCCAGCAGTGAGCGGGGGTTAGGACGAGTATTAAATTTTAAGCAGTACTTC
J gene: TRBJ1-1; V gene: TRBV5-4; D gene: NA; clone size: NA; CDR3 protein: CASSSTSGSDTEAFF; CDR3 DNA: TGTGCCAGCAGCTCGACGAGTGGATCGGACACTGAAGCTTTCTTT
J gene: TRBJ1-2; V gene: TRBV12-3/TRBV12-4; D gene: TRBD1; clone size: many; CDR3 protein: CASSPRPLLDRGGGGYTF; CDR3 DNA: TGTGCCAGCAGTCCCAGGCCCCTCCTCGACAGGGGAGGTGGTGGCTACACCTTC
J gene: TRBJ1-1; V gene: TRBV6-2/TRBV6-3; D gene: TRBD1; clone size: many; CDR3 protein: CASSYSNWRTGRSEGTEAFF; CDR3 DNA: TGTGCCAGCAGTTACTCGAATTGGCGGACAGGGCGGTCCGAGGGCACTGAAGCTTTCTTT
J gene: TRBJ2-1; V gene: TRBV28; D gene: NA; clone size: NA; CDR3 protein: CASSFRGSGDEQFF; CDR3 DNA: TGTGCCAGCAGTTTCCGGGGGTCGGGTGATGAGCAGTTCTTC
J gene: TRBJ2-3; V gene: TRBV20-1; D gene: NA; clone size: many; CDR3 protein: CSVPPSWGRAQYF; CDR3 DNA: TGCAGTGTGCCCCCTAGCTGGGGTAGGGCGCAGTATTTT
J gene: TRBJ2-5; V gene: TRBV9; D gene: NA; clone size: many; CDR3 protein: CASSSSGVGQETQYF; CDR3 DNA: TGTGCCAGCAGCTCCTCAGGGGTCGGCCAAGAGACCCAGTACTTC
J gene: TRBJ1-4; V gene: TRBV28; D gene: TRBD1; clone size: many; CDR3 protein: CASSLRGQGNEKLFF; CDR3 DNA: TGTGCCAGCAGTTTACGCGGACAGGGTAATGAAAAACTGTTTTTT
J gene: TRBJ1-5; V gene: TRBV6-1; D gene: TRBD1; clone size: many; CDR3 protein: CASRLTGVLGNQPQHF; CDR3 DNA: TGTGCCAGCAGACTTACAGGGGTTTTGGGCAATCAGCCCCAGCATTTT
J gene: TRBJ2-5; V gene: TRBV5-5; D gene: NA; clone size: many; CDR3 protein: CASRPGTQETQYF; CDR3 DNA: TGTGCCAGCAGACCCGGGACTCAAGAGACCCAGTACTTC
J gene: TRBJ1-2; V gene: TRBV28; D gene: NA; clone size: NA; CDR3 protein: CASNRRGYGYTF; CDR3 DNA: TGTGCCAGCAACCGGAGGGGGTATGGCTACACCTTC
J gene: TRBJ2-7; V gene: TRBV12-3/TRBV12-4; D gene: NA; clone size: many; CDR3 protein: CASRRDGGLYEQYF; CDR3 DNA: TGTGCCAGCCGCCGCGACGGGGGACTCTACGAGCAGTACTTC
J gene: TRBJ1-2; V gene: TRBV5-6; D gene: NA; clone size: many; CDR3 protein: CASSSPDTGGGGYTF; CDR3 DNA: TGTGCCAGCAGCTCCCCTGATACTGGAGGGGGTGGCTACACCTTC
J gene: TRBJ2-5; V gene: TRBV5-1; D gene: TRBD1; clone size: many; CDR3 protein: CASSHGQVQETQYF; CDR3 DNA: TGCGCCAGCAGCCACGGACAGGTCCAAGAGACCCAGTACTTC
J gene: TRBJ1-4; V gene: TRBV7-9; D gene: NA; clone size: many; CDR3 protein: CASSLPEMGASNEKLFF; CDR3 DNA: TGTGCCAGCAGCTTACCCGAAATGGGTGCGTCTAATGAAAAACTGTTTTTT
J gene: TRBJ1-2; V gene: TRBV7-9; D gene: NA; clone size: few; CDR3 protein: CASSFFAPRLNYGYTF; CDR3 DNA: TGTGCCAGCAGCTTTTTTGCTCCCCGACTTAACTATGGCTACACCTTC
J gene: TRBJ2-3; V gene: TRBV4-1; D gene: TRBD2; clone size: NA; CDR3 protein: CASSQEASGGTDTQYF; CDR3 DNA: TGCGCCAGCAGCCAAGAGGCTAGCGGGGGCACAGATACGCAGTATTTT
J gene: TRBJ2-1; V gene: TRBV5-1; D gene: NA; clone size: few; CDR3 protein: CASSLLGRTYNEQFF; CDR3 DNA: TGCGCCAGCAGCTTGTTAGGGAGGACTTACAATGAGCAGTTCTTC
J gene: TRBJ1-5; V gene: TRBV28; D gene: NA; clone size: many; CDR3 protein: CASSFRASENQPQHF; CDR3 DNA: TGTGCCAGCAGTTTCAGGGCCTCCGAGAATCAGCCCCAGCATTTT
J gene: TRBJ2-1; V gene: TRBV20-1; D gene: NA; clone size: many; CDR3 protein: CSASRQASNEQFF; CDR3 DNA: TGCAGTGCTAGCCGGCAGGCCAGCAATGAGCAGTTCTTC
J gene: TRBJ1-1; V gene: TRBV30; D gene: TRBD1; clone size: many; CDR3 protein: CAWSTGTGVTEAFF; CDR3 DNA: TGTGCCTGGAGTACCGGGACAGGGGTTACTGAAGCTTTCTTT
J gene: TRBJ2-3; V gene: TRBV24-1; D gene: TRBD2; clone size: many; CDR3 protein: CATSDSPGGVSTDTQYF; CDR3 DNA: TGTGCCACCAGTGACTCCCCGGGAGGCGTATCGACAGATACGCAGTATTTT
J gene: TRBJ2-3; V gene: TRBV5-5; D gene: TRBD1; clone size: many; CDR3 protein: CASSLRPFTATGSTDTQYF; CDR3 DNA: TGTGCCAGCAGCTTGAGGCCCTTTACCGCGACAGGGAGCACAGATACGCAGTATTTT
J gene: TRBJ2-7; V gene: TRBV7-9; D gene: NA; clone size: many; CDR3 protein: CASSLWGGQISEQYF; CDR3 DNA: TGTGCCAGCAGCTTATGGGGGGGACAGATCAGCGAGCAGTACTTC
J gene: TRBJ2-5; V gene: TRBV29-1; D gene: TRBD2; clone size: NA; CDR3 protein: CSVAGLAGLETQYF; CDR3 DNA: TGCAGCGTTGCGGGACTAGCGGGATTGGAGACCCAGTACTTC
J gene: TRBJ2-5; V gene: TRBV7-9; D gene: TRBD1; clone size: many; CDR3 protein: CASVEYTGEWETQYF; CDR3 DNA: TGTGCCAGCGTCGAATATACAGGGGAGTGGGAGACCCAGTACTTC
J gene: TRBJ2-7; V gene: TRBV19; D gene: NA; clone size: NA; CDR3 protein: CASSMKGYEQYF; CDR3 DNA: TGTGCCAGTAGTATGAAGGGCTACGAGCAGTACTTC
J gene: TRBJ2-1; V gene: TRBV7-9; D gene: TRBD2; clone size: many; CDR3 protein: CASSSPGLAGGYNEQFF; CDR3 DNA: TGTGCCAGCAGCTCACCGGGACTAGCGGGAGGGTACAATGAGCAGTTCTTC
J gene: TRBJ2-1; V gene: TRBV20-1; D gene: NA; clone size: few; CDR3 protein: CSANRVGTGEQFF; CDR3 DNA: TGCAGTGCCAACCGCGTGGGGACCGGTGAGCAGTTCTTC
J gene: TRBJ2-1; V gene: TRBV27; D gene: NA; clone size: many; CDR3 protein: CASGPRSYNEQFF; CDR3 DNA: TGTGCCAGCGGCCCGAGGTCTTACAATGAGCAGTTCTTC
J gene: TRBJ1-1; V gene: TRBV7-9; D gene: NA; clone size: many; CDR3 protein: CASSYTADTEAFF; CDR3 DNA: TGTGCCAGCAGCTATACAGCGGACACTGAAGCTTTCTTT
J gene: TRBJ2-3; V gene: TRBV10-2; D gene: TRBD1; clone size: many; CDR3 protein: CASNRDSPTDTQYF; CDR3 DNA: TGCGCCAGCAACAGGGACAGCCCCACAGATACGCAGTATTTT
J gene: TRBJ1-2; V gene: TRBV5-1; D gene: NA; clone size: many; CDR3 protein: CASRGVAGETDGGYTF; CDR3 DNA: TGCGCCAGCAGGGGCGTTGCGGGGGAAACGGATGGAGGCTACACCTTC
J gene: TRBJ2-3; V gene: TRBV28; D gene: NA; clone size: many; CDR3 protein: CASSHSLTRNTQYF; CDR3 DNA: TGTGCCAGCAGCCACTCCCTGACTCGGAATACGCAGTATTTT